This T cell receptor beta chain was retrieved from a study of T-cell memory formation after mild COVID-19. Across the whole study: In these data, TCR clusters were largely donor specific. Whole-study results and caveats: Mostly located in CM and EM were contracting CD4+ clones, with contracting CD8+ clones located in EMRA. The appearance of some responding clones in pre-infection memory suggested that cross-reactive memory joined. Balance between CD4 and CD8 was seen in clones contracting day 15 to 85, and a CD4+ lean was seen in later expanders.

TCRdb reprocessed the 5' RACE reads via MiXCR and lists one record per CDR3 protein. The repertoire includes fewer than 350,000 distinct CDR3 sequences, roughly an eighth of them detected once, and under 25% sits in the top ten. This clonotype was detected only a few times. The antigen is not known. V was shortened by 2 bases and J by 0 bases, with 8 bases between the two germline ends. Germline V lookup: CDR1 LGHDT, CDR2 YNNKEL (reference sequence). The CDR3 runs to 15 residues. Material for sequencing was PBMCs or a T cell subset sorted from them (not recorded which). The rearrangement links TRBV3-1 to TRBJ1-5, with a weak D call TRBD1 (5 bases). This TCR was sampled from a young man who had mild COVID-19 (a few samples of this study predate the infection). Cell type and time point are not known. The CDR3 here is CASSQRGDSNQPQHF. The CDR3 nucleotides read TGTGCCAGCAGCCAAAGAGGGGATAGCAATCAGCCCCAGCATTTT.